The 30 T cell receptor beta chains given below trace back to one sample, sequenced in a study of metastatic and nonmetastatic thyroid tumors. Through MiXCR, TCRdb re-clonotyped the PCR reads. The sample comprises about 17,000 clones, roughly 25% of which are singletons, and 22% rests with the top ten. Treatment of any kind had been given to no patient before thyroid surgery. Sequencing was done on a sample of tumor tissue. The receptors were sampled from a female donor with papillary thyroid cancer or a benign thyroid nodule (not recorded which). Some clones in this sample may be carry-over from other donors' samples.

With respect to this clone: Germline is not matched at one junction end, which may reflect a read error. The chain links TRBV20-1 to TRBJ2-3, with D possibly TRBD2 on 5 matching bases. The CDR3 sequence is 13 residues long. From germline, CDR1 is DFQATT and CDR2 SNEGSKA (reference sequence). CDR3 in amino acids: CSAWESSTYTHYF. CDR3 in DNA: TGCAGTGCTTGGGAATCTAGCACATATACGCATTATTTT.

This clone was counted ten times or more. The DNA for the CDR3 is TGTGCCAGCGGGTTTAGATACGAGCAGTACTTC. Translation gives CASGFRYEQYF. The chain carries TRBV25-1 and TRBJ2-7, with unresolved D. The V end was cut by 8 bases, the J end by 4 bases, with 9 bases between. The CDR3 covers 11 residues. Germline-derived CDR1 and CDR2 are MGHDK and SYGVNS.

V gene TRBV3-1 combines with J gene TRBJ2-7; 12 bases align to TRBD1. The CDR3 runs 16 residues. In germline, CDR1 is LGHDT, CDR2 YNNKEL (reference sequence). V was pared by 4 bases and J by 2 bases, with 6 bases of the junction left unmatched. The CDR3 loop is CASSRGQGARPYEQYF. CDR3 nucleotides: TGTGCCAGCAGCCGGGGACAGGGGGCTCGACCCTACGAGCAGTACTTC.

V is TRBV18 and J is TRBJ1-2; D possibly corresponds to TRBD1 (5 bases). There are 11 residues in the CDR3. V lost 4 bases and J 8 bases, leaving 8 bases between the germline ends. The germline gives CDR1 KGHSH, CDR2 LQKENI. The CDR3 here is CASSRGLGYTF. The CDR3 nucleotides read TGTGCCAGCTCACGGGGCCTGGGCTACACCTTC.

CDR3 sequence: CASSPYRDGGQPQHF. DNA for the CDR3: TGTGCCAGCAGCCCTTACCGGGACGGCGGGCAGCCCCAGCATTTT. This rearrangement joins TRBV3-1 to TRBJ1-5; a weak D match, TRBD1 (5 bases). The germline V and J ends were trimmed by 4 bases and 7 bases, with 17 bases remaining between them. The length of the CDR3 is 15 residues. Germline V gene data show CDR1 as LGHDT and CDR2 as YNNKEL (reference sequence).

This clone was seen many times. The rearrangement uses TRBV6-2 or TRBV6-3 and TRBJ1-2; no reliable D call. Trimming stripped 2 bases from V and 1 base from J, with 5 bases between. The CDR3 loop spans 13 amino acids. Germline CDR1 is MNHEY and CDR2 is SVGEGT. The CDR3 DNA sequence: TGTGCCAGCAGTTACGGGTTTAACTATGGCTACACCTTC. It translates to CASSYGFNYGYTF.

This clone rates as medium-sized (0.01 to 0.1%). The chain couples TRBV20-1 to TRBJ2-7, with 13 bases that match TRBD2. CDR1 is DFQATT, CDR2 SNEGSKA, per germline (reference sequence). The CDR3 is 13 residues long. Trimming cost V 6 bases and J 9 bases; bases outside gene matches: 8. Here the CDR3 reads CSALLAGGAGQYF. The CDR3 DNA reads TGCAGTGCGCTACTAGCGGGGGGGGCGGGGCAGTACTTC.

In regard to this clone: Mismatch with germline at one junction end may stem from a read error. V and J are TRBV6-1 and TRBJ2-7; D gene ambiguous. CDR1 and CDR2 (germline): MNHNS, SASEGT. The CDR3 has 13 residues. The DNA for the CDR3 is TGTGTCAGCAGAGAATACAGTGCCTACGAGCGGTACTTC. Protein: CVSREYSAYERYF.

Concerning this clone itself: Since a much larger clone is just one base distant, this may be a read error. The genes are TRBV15 and TRBJ2-1; D call uncertain. CDR3 length: 15 residues. Germline CDR1 and CDR2: LNHNV and YYDKDF (reference sequence). V lost 0 bases to trimming and J lost 7 bases, with 13 bases between them. CDR3 residues: CATSRDRTDGNEQFF. The CDR3 DNA reads TGTGCCACCAGCAGAGATAGGACGGATGGGAATGAGCAGTTCTTC. The entire variable domain, with the rest obtained from reference TRBV15 and TRBJ2-1, is as follows: DAMVIQNPRYQVTQFGKPVTLSCSQTLNHNVMYWYQQKSSQAPKLLFHYYDKDFNNEADTPDNFQSRRPNTSFCFLDIRSPGLGDTAMYLCATSRDRTDGNEQFFGPGTRLTVL.

By share of the sample, this clone is medium-sized. The chain employs TRBV30 and TRBJ2-7; TRBD1 matches 11 bases. V was pared by 5 bases and J by 6 bases, with 6 bases of the junction left unmatched. From germline, CDR1 is GTSNPN and CDR2 SVGIG (reference sequence). CDR3 length: 13 amino acids. For the CDR3, the DNA is TGTGCCTGGGGCCGGGACAGGGGGAGCGAGCAGTACTTC. It codes for CAWGRDRGSEQYF. Combining the CDR3 with reference TRBV30 and TRBJ2-7 gives the whole variable domain SQTIHQWPATLVQPVGSPLSLECTVEGTSNPNLYWYRQAAGRGLQLLFYSVGIGQISSEVPQNLSASRPQDRQFILSSKKLLLSDSGFYLCAWGRDRGSEQYFGPGTRLTVT.

This clone has at least ten counts. The gene calls are TRBV19 and TRBJ1-5; D might be TRBD1 (5 bases). Trimming shortened V by 6 bases and J by 0 bases, and 9 bases separated the two germline ends. CDR1 is LNHDA, CDR2 SQIVND, per germline (reference sequence). The CDR3 spans 14 residues. CDR3 DNA: TGTGCCAGTAGCAGACAGCATAGCAATCAGCCCCAGCATTTT. It is translated as CASSRQHSNQPQHF.

Note on this clone: This could be a read error, since a much larger clone is one nucleotide away. The rearrangement uses TRBV13 and TRBJ2-3; possibly TRBD1 for D (6 bases). V was cut by 6 bases and J by 5 bases, with 15 bases left in between. CDR3 length: 14 amino acids. Germline CDR1 PRHDT, CDR2 FYEKMQ (reference sequence). The CDR3 nucleotides are TGTGCCAGCAGACGACAGGTGGCGAGAGATACGCAGTATTTT. Translated, it gives CASRRQVARDTQYF.

This clone occurred many times. V gene TRBV7-9 combines with J gene TRBJ2-3; the D gene could be TRBD1 or TRBD2 (5 bases each). From germline, CDR1 is SEHNR and CDR2 FQNEAQ (reference sequence). The CDR3 loop spans 13 amino acids. Trimming removed 6 bases at V and 4 bases at J, with 11 bases between. The CDR3 sequence is CASSRGEADTQYF. CDR3 in DNA: TGTGCCAGCAGTAGAGGGGAAGCAGATACGCAGTATTTT.

This clone has a count of ten or more. The chain recombines TRBV20-1 with TRBJ1-4; D perhaps matches TRBD1 (6 bases). V shed 3 bases and J shed 4 bases, with 12 bases lying between them. The germline V gene has CDR1 DFQATT and CDR2 SNEGSKA (reference sequence). The CDR3 sequence is 14 residues long. CDR3 loop: CSARMGAHNEKLFF. The CDR3 bases are TGCAGTGCTAGGATGGGGGCCCATAATGAAAAACTGTTTTTT.

For this clone: This may stem from a read error, because a much larger clone lies one nucleotide away. In DNA, the CDR3 is TGTGCCATCAGTTCGACAGGGGACGATACGCAGTATTTT. Its translation is CAISSTGDDTQYF. V is TRBV10-3 and J is TRBJ2-3; 8 bases are shared with TRBD1. V was clipped by 5 bases and J by 6 bases; unmatched bases: 4. CDR3 length: 13 residues. The germline V gene has CDR1 ENHRY and CDR2 SYGVKD.

This clone was observed a handful of times. This may be a read error, as it is one base from a much larger clone. The chain is built from TRBV10-2 and TRBJ2-3; D not certain. V lost 8 bases to trimming and J lost 2 bases, with 20 bases between them. The length of the CDR3 is 16 residues. The V gene's germline CDR1 is WSHSY and CDR2 SAAADI. CDR3 nucleotides: TGCGCCAGCGGCCCTCACAGCGTGCGTTACACAGATACGCAGTATTTT. It yields the protein CASGPHSVRYTDTQYF.

The table lists this clone with many counts. The chain employs TRBV11-2 and TRBJ2-1; the D call may be TRBD1 or TRBD2 (5 bases each). The germline gives CDR1 SGHAT, CDR2 FQNNGV. Trimming shortened V by 1 base and J by 0 bases, and 7 bases separated the two germline ends. This CDR3 spans 15 amino acids. The CDR3, as DNA: TGTGCCAGCAGCTTAGTGGGGACCTCCTACAATGAGCAGTTCTTC. Translating gives CASSLVGTSYNEQFF.

V gene TRBV10-2 combines with J gene TRBJ2-1, with 8 bases fitting TRBD2. Germline CDR1 WSHSY, CDR2 SAAADI. The CDR3 consists of 18 residues. V was pared by 7 bases and J by 4 bases, with 18 bases of the junction left unmatched. In nucleotides, the CDR3 is TGCGCCAGCACCGAGGGACTAGAGGGAGTCTTGTTTTACAATGAGCAGTTCTTC. Its translation is CASTEGLEGVLFYNEQFF.

The V call is TRBV6-4, the J call TRBJ2-1, with TRBD1 matching over 9 bases. Per germline, CDR1 MRHNA and CDR2 SNTAGT. V gave up 1 base and J gave up 7 bases; unmatched junction bases: 5. The CDR3 has 15 amino acids. The CDR3 protein is CASSDLGTGNNEQFF. For the CDR3, the DNA is TGTGCCAGCAGTGACTTAGGGACAGGGAATAATGAGCAGTTCTTC.

As concerns this clone: Other DNA sequences of this sample code for an identical CDR3. V gene TRBV4-2 combines with J gene TRBJ1-2, with 8 bases identical to TRBD1. With 2 bases clipped from V and 2 bases from J, the junction kept 16 bases outside the gene matches. Germline CDR1 reads LGHNA; CDR2 reads YNFKEQ. The CDR3 length is 19 residues. The CDR3 protein is CASSQPVQGGGRGNYGYTF. The CDR3 region has the DNA TGTGCCAGCAGCCAACCTGTACAGGGGGGCGGAAGGGGAAACTATGGCTACACCTTC.

V is TRBV20-1 and J is TRBJ1-1, with D uncertain. The length of the CDR3 is 12 residues. Per germline, CDR1 DFQATT and CDR2 SNEGSKA (reference sequence). This CDR3 reads CSAEQPFTEAFF. The DNA of the CDR3 is TGCAGCGCGGAGCAGCCCTTCACTGAAGCTTTCTTT.

This clone was observed many times. This chain links TRBV19 with TRBJ1-3; tentatively, D is TRBD1 (5 bases). V was pared by 2 bases and J by 3 bases, with 8 bases between. There are 14 residues in the CDR3. Germline V gene data show CDR1 as LNHDA and CDR2 as SQIVND (reference sequence). The CDR3 sequence is CASSIRQGGNTIYF. In nucleotides, the CDR3 is TGTGCCAGTAGTATACGGCAGGGTGGAAACACCATATATTTT. Full variable domain (remainder filled in from reference TRBV19 and TRBJ1-3): DGGITQSPKYLFRKEGQNVTLSCEQNLNHDAMYWYRQDPGQGLRLIYYSQIVNDFQKGDIAEGYSVSREKKESFPLTVTSAQKNPTAFYLCASSIRQGGNTIYFGEGSWLTVV.

The gene calls are TRBV24-1 and TRBJ2-3; TRBD2 agrees at 9 bases. J lost 6 bases, V lost 2 bases, and 17 bases had no gene match. Germline V gene sequence: CDR1 KGHDR, CDR2 SFDVKD. This CDR3 comprises 19 residues. CDR3 sequence reads: CATSDSGTSWSLGTDTQYF. In nucleotides, the CDR3 is TGTGCCACCAGTGATTCCGGGACTAGCTGGAGCTTAGGGACGGATACGCAGTATTTT.

The sample holds many counts of this clone. The genes are TRBV28 and TRBJ2-1; D perhaps matches TRBD2 (5 bases). Germline V lookup: CDR1 MDHEN, CDR2 SYDVKM. Trimming removed 6 bases from V and 7 bases from J, with 13 bases in between. This CDR3 spans 13 amino acids. CDR3 bases: TGTGCCAGCAGCCCAGCGGCAGCGAATGAGCAGTTCTTC. It is translated as CASSPAAANEQFF.

This clone has at least ten counts. This may come from a read error, since a much larger clone is one base off. The CDR3 loop is CASIPVVQGSYEQYF. As DNA, the CDR3 is TGTGCCAGCATCCCCGTGGTACAGGGGTCCTACGAGCAGTACTTC. This chain links TRBV6-2 or TRBV6-3 with TRBJ2-7; 7 bases line up with TRBD1. Losses at the gene ends were 7 bases for V and 1 base for J; bases not matched to a gene: 10. Germline CDR1 is MNHEY and CDR2 is SVGEGT. The CDR3 spans 15 residues.

As to this clone: A read error is possible here, since a much larger clone lies one base away. This chain's CDR3 is CAISPLQGLEETQYF. For the CDR3, the DNA is TGTGCCATCAGCCCTTTACAGGGGTTGGAGGAGACCCAGTACTTC. The V gene is TRBV5-6, the J gene TRBJ2-5, with 7 bases that match TRBD1. CDR1 is SGHDT, CDR2 YYEEEE, per germline. The CDR3 totals 15 residues.

Ten or more counts support this clone. The chain joins TRBV7-6 to TRBJ1-1, with 8 bases identical to TRBD1. Germline values: CDR1 SGHVS, CDR2 FNYEAQ. V lost 4 bases, J lost 5 bases, and 6 bases stayed unmatched. The CDR3 totals 14 residues. The CDR3 DNA is TGTGCCAGCAGCTCCGGAACAGGGGGTACTGAAGCTTTCTTT. Amino acids: CASSSGTGGTEAFF.

This clone was detected ten times or more. This sequence joins TRBV11-2 and TRBJ2-1; 7 bases are shared with TRBD2. Losses at the gene ends were 7 bases for V and 11 bases for J; bases not matched to a gene: 20. The CDR3 is 16 amino acids. The germline gives CDR1 SGHAT, CDR2 FQNNGV. CDR3 amino acids: CASKPSRDYPPNKQFF. CDR3 sequence (DNA): TGTGCCAGCAAGCCCTCTAGGGACTATCCACCTAATAAGCAGTTCTTC. Full variable domain (missing parts from reference TRBV11-2 and TRBJ2-1): EAGVAQSPRYKIIEKRQSVAFWCNPISGHATLYWYQQILGQGPKLLIQFQNNGVVDDSQLPKDRFSAERLKGVDSTLKIQPAKLEDSAVYLCASKPSRDYPPNKQFFGPGTRLTVL.

This clone has ten or more counts. The chain uses TRBV5-1 and TRBJ2-5; possibly TRBD2 for D (6 bases). The V gene's germline CDR1 is SGHRS and CDR2 YFSETQ. This CDR3 has 13 residues. Trimming took off 4 bases at V and 1 base at J, with 8 bases between the two ends. The CDR3 loop reads CASSPGGQETQYF. CDR3 DNA sequence: TGCGCCAGCAGCCCCGGGGGCCAAGAGACCCAGTACTTC.

This clone came up many times. The chain joins TRBV28 to TRBJ1-2; perhaps TRBD1 as D (5 bases). V was trimmed by 2 bases and J by 10 bases, leaving 20 bases between them. Per germline, CDR1 MDHEN and CDR2 SYDVKM. This CDR3 has 15 residues. The CDR3 loop is CASSLLLQVSRLYTF. The CDR3 nucleotides read TGTGCCAGCAGTTTACTCCTACAGGTATCCAGGCTCTACACCTTC.